The present TCR beta chain was sequenced within a study of T cell responses to AZD1222 COVID-19 vaccine. V was cut by 5 bases and J by 2 bases, with 15 bases left in between. Germline V gives CDR1 KGHDR, CDR2 SFDVKD. CDR3 size: 16 residues. Clones were sequenced by immunoSEQ multiplex PCR, and TCRdb holds only the in-frame ones, with some missing. Among about 150,000 clones listed, 89% were seen once. The V gene is TRBV24-1, the J gene TRBJ2-1; possibly TRBD2 for D (6 bases). This specimen consisted of peripheral blood, obtained on day 0 of AZD1222 vaccination. The receptor's source is an adult in good health. In DNA form, the CDR3 reads TGTGCCACCAGTGGCGTCACTAGCAGCCCCTACAATGAGCAGTTCTTC. Its protein is CATSGVTSSPYNEQFF.